This T cell receptor (beta chain) emerged from a study of OX40 agonist ivuxolimab in advanced cancers. Across the whole study: Patients received intravenous ivuxolimab every 2 weeks at 0.01 to 10 mg/kg. The study, taken as a whole, reports: In a subset of nonresponders, normalized T-cell clonal expansion was also low. The investigators did not determine what antigen specificity the expanded peripheral T cells had.

Using immunoSEQ multiplex PCR, the repertoire was profiled, and TCRdb retains in-frame clones only, with some absent. Of 70,000 to 95,000 clones in the sample, approximately 93% were seen once. CDR3 size: 16 residues. Germline V gives CDR1 SGHDT, CDR2 YYEEEE. Trimming shortened V by 2 bases and J by 3 bases, and 14 bases separated the two germline ends. As regards this clone: Its matching antigen is unknown.

The material sequenced was CD4+ or CD8+ T cells sorted from blood, taken in a trial of the OX40 agonist ivuxolimab. The source is an adult with an advanced solid tumor such as melanoma, head and neck, liver or kidney cancer. The chain uses TRBV5-6 and TRBJ2-2; D might be TRBD2 (7 bases). The CDR3 sequence is CASSFWGGVDTGELFF. In DNA form, the CDR3 reads TGTGCCAGCAGCTTTTGGGGGGGCGTTGACACCGGGGAGCTGTTTTTT.